One T cell receptor beta chain is described in this entry. These data are taken from a study of blood T cell repertoires in COVID-19. This table comes from immunoSEQ multiplex PCR, and its TCRdb copy is limited to in-frame clones, with some not included. The sample records fewer than 200,000 clones, over 70% being singletons. The sequence was collected from a woman in her fifties or sixties in a cohort exposed to, infected with or recovered from COVID-19 (not recorded which). The specimen was PBMCs or T cells enriched from blood (not recorded which).

The DNA of the CDR3 is TGTGCCAGCAGCACTTCAGGGACTAGCACAGATACGCAGTATTTT. This encodes CASSTSGTSTDTQYF. The chain has TRBV9 and TRBJ2-3, with D perhaps TRBD2 (6 bases). The CDR3 consists of 15 residues. The V gene's germline CDR1 is SGDLS and CDR2 YYNGEE. The V and J ends lost 4 bases and 0 bases respectively, with 12 bases between them.